This T cell receptor beta chain was retrieved from a study of OX40 agonist ivuxolimab in advanced cancers. Across the study: Dose-escalation patients were diagnosed with hepatocellular carcinoma, melanoma, renal cell cancer or head and neck cancer.

The protocol was immunoSEQ multiplex PCR, while the TCRdb copy is restricted to in-frame clones and leaves out a portion. Here the sample spans some 79,000 clones, 80% to 90% being singletons. Germline V gene sequence: CDR1 ENHRY, CDR2 SYGVKD. Trimming removed 3 bases from V and 6 bases from J, with 10 bases in between. This CDR3 contains 13 residues. The sequence derives from an adult with an advanced solid tumor such as melanoma, head and neck, liver or kidney cancer. The V and J genes are TRBV10-3 and TRBJ2-3; the D gene is possibly TRBD2 (6 bases). The source material was CD4+ or CD8+ T cells sorted from blood, sampled in a trial of the OX40 agonist ivuxolimab. CDR3 DNA sequence: TGTGCCATCAGTGAACTAGCTAGGGATACGCAGTATTTT. Translated, it gives CAISELARDTQYF.